This entry is about one T cell receptor beta chain. There is no known antigen for this receptor. No much larger clonotype is one base removed from it; base qualities were not supplied. The data were obtained in a study of the immune and genomic landscape of osteosarcoma (dated by TCRdb to 2018 to 2021). Concerning the study at large: A total of 48 pediatric and adult patients with high-grade osteosarcoma made up the overall cohort, and the median age at diagnosis was approximately 27 years (range roughly 5-90). To characterize the osteosarcoma immunogenomic landscape, the TCR sequencing results were combined with transcriptome, protein array and immunostaining data. Each of three patients provided a couple of samples from the same tumor site. The study aimed to explain the limited clinical activity of immune checkpoint inhibitors in osteosarcoma. In the overall cohort, 60% of patients were male, and around 76% had localized disease at diagnosis. Poor-risk disease was overrepresented in the cohort, as 73% of patients had an unfavorable pathologic response to standard therapy and approximately 70% had died. Osteosarcoma specimens were profiled with whole genome, RNA and T-cell receptor sequencing plus immunohistochemistry and reverse phase protein arrays so that immunogenic potential could be defined.

The research as a whole found: Higher TCR productive clonality was observed in the immune-hot C3 cluster than in the cold C1 cluster, although TCR productive clonality remained low overall. Along with the frozen tumor specimens, matched blood was collected from just a couple of patients. Sample size was not determined by any statistical method, because osteosarcoma is rare and every possible sample was collected. Clonality benchmarks were derived from external normal skin and healthy peripheral blood data rather than from matched normal tissue. Overall, productive TCR clonality was low, with an average of 0.09 and a maximum of 0.3, which suggests limited T-cell clonal expansion. In five cases, the repertoire was dominated by a single hyperexpanded clone, and fewer than 100 T-cell clonotypes were detected in all five cases.

TCR beta chain CDR3 regions were immunosequenced with the ImmunoSEQ Assay (Adaptive Biotechnologies). In the authors' own workflow: TCRB rearrangements, read counts, read proportions and gene usage were exported through the ImmunoSEQ Analyzer platform. T-cell clonality was calculated from productive rearrangements as 1 minus Pielou's evenness. In the clonal space homeostasis analysis, clonotypes were grouped as rare, small, medium, large or hyperexpanded (0.01 to 1 of the repertoire). TCR productive clonality was compared across immune clusters C1, C2 and C3 using the Wilcoxon rank sum test. TCRdb carries this immuneACCESS record with in-frame sequences only. Its versions omit some clonotypes, under half of them owing to an unresolved V gene in the studies checked, with the rest unexplained. V, J and clone size were drawn from that table, and D and trimming were deduced from the DNA. A total of roughly 5,100 clones appear in this sample, 77% of them only once. In total, the top ten clones hold about 6.2% of the sample.

The specimens were post-treatment primary, local recurrence and metastasis tumors obtained from patients with a poor prognosis. This clonotype originated in a human donor with osteosarcoma. The sequenced material came from osteosarcoma tumor tissue from the lung.

The CDR3 sequence is CASSAQGRESTDTQYF. The DNA is as follows: TGTGCCAGCAGTGCCCAGGGGCGGGAGAGCACAGATACGCAGTATTTT. The chain uses TRBV2 and TRBJ2-3; the D gene is perhaps TRBD2, on 7 matching bases. The CDR3 has 16 amino acids, counting the end cysteine and phenylalanine. Here the CDR3 DNA is all that survives: 48 bases in frame from base 1. CDR1 and CDR2 were assigned from the germline V gene as SNHLY and FYNNEI. Between the V and J ends, shortened by 4 bases and 0 bases respectively, the junction contains 14 bases.